Here is one T cell receptor (beta chain) with its context. The antigen remains unidentified. PCR amplification relied on 60 Vbeta primers (plus 13 Jbeta primers). Clones were sequenced by immunoSEQ multiplex PCR, and TCRdb holds only the in-frame ones, with some missing. The sample includes under 200,000 clones, around 80% of them seen just once. CDR3 length: 14 residues. Germline V lookup: CDR1 SGDLS, CDR2 YYNGEE. Trimming at V came to 5 bases and at J to 5 bases, leaving 6 bases not matched to a gene. This record belongs to a study of cytomegalovirus exposure and HLA in healthy donors. Study-wide points: 164 TCR beta chains were listed as cytomegalovirus-associated.

This sequence was found in a middle-aged man in good health and CMV-seronegative. What was sequenced was PBMCs. V and J are TRBV9 and TRBJ2-7; the match to TRBD2 covers 11 bases. The CDR3 DNA follows: TGTGCCAGCAGTCGTAGCGGGGGGGCCGACGAGCAGTACTTC. This encodes CASSRSGGADEQYF.